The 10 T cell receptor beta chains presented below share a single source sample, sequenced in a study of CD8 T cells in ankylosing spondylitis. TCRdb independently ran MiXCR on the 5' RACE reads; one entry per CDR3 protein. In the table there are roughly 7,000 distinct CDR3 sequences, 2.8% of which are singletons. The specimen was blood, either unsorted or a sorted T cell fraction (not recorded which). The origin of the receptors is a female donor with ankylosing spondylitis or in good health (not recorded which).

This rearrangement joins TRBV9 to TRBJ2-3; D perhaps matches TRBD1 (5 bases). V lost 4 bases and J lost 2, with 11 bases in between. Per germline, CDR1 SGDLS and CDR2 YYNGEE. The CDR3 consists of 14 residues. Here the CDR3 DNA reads TGTGCCAGCAGCCGAGACAGCGCCACAGATACGCAGTATTTT. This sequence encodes CASSRDSATDTQYF.

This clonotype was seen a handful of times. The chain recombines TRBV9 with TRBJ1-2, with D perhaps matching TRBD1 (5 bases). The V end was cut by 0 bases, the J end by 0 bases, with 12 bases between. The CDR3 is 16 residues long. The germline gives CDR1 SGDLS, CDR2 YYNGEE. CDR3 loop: CASSVGLDTSNYGYTF. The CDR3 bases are TGTGCCAGCAGCGTAGGTTTGGACACGTCTAACTATGGCTACACCTTC.

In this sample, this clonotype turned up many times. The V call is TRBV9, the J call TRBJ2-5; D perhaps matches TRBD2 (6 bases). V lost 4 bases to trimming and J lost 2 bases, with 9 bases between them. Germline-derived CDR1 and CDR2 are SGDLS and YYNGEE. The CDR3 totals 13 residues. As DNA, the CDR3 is TGTGCCAGCAGCTCCGGGACTCAAGAGACCCAGTACTTC. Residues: CASSSGTQETQYF.

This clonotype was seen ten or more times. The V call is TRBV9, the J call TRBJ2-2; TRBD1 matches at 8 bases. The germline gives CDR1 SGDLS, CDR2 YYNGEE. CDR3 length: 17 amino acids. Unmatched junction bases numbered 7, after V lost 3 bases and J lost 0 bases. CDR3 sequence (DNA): TGTGCCAGCAGCGACCCCACGGACAGGGCGAACACCGGGGAGCTGTTTTTT. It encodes CASSDPTDRANTGELFF. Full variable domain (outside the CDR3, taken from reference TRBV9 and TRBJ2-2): DSGVTQTPKHLITATGQRVTLRCSPRSGDLSVYWYQQSLDQGLQFLIQYYNGEERAKGNILERFSAQQFPDLHSELNLSSLELGDSALYFCASSDPTDRANTGELFFGEGSRLTVL.

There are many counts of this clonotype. The CDR3 bases are TGTGCCAGCAGCGTCGGGACTCAAGAGACCCAGTACTTC. The encoded protein is CASSVGTQETQYF. The V call is TRBV9, the J call TRBJ2-5; the D gene is possibly TRBD2 (6 bases). The ends were cut back, 2 bases at V and 2 bases at J, with 7 bases in the middle. The CDR3 contains 13 residues. CDR1 and CDR2 from the germline V gene are SGDLS and YYNGEE.

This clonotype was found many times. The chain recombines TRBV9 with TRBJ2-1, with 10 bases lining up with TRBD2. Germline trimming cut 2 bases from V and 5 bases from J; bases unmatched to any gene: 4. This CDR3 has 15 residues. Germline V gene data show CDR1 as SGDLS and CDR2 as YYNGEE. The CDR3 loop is CASSVTSGSNNEQFF. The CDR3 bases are TGTGCCAGCAGCGTGACTAGCGGGTCCAACAATGAGCAGTTCTTC.

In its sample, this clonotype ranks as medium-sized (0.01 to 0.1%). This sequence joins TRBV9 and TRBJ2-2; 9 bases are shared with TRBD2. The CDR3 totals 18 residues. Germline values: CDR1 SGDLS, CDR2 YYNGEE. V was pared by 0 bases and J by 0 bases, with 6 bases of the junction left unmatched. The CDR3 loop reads CASSVEGSGGSNTGELFF. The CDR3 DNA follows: TGTGCCAGCAGCGTAGAGGGTAGCGGGGGCTCGAACACCGGGGAGCTGTTTTTT.

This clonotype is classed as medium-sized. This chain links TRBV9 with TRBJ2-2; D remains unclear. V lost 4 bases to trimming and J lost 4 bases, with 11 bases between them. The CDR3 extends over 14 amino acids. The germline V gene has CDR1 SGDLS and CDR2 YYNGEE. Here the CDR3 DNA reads TGTGCCAGCAGCCCCCACTACTCCACCGGGGAGCTGTTTTTT. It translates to CASSPHYSTGELFF.

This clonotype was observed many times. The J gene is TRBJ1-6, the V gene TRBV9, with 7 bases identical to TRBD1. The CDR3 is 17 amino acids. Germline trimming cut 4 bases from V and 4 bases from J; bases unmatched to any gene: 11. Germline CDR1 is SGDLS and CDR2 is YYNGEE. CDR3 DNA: TGTGCCAGCAGCCCACAGACAGGGTCCGTTTATAATTCACCCCTCCACTTT. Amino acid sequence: CASSPQTGSVYNSPLHF. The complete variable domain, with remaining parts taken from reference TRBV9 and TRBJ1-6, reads DSGVTQTPKHLITATGQRVTLRCSPRSGDLSVYWYQQSLDQGLQFLIQYYNGEERAKGNILERFSAQQFPDLHSELNLSSLELGDSALYFCASSPQTGSVYNSPLHFGNGTRLTVT.

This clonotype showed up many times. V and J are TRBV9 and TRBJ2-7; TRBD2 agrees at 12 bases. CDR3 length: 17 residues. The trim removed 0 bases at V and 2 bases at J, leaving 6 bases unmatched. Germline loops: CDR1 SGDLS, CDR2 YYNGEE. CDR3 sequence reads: CASSVDSSGRDTYEQYF. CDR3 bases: TGTGCCAGCAGCGTAGATTCTAGCGGGAGGGACACCTACGAGCAGTACTTC.